The clone carrying this T cell receptor beta chain came up once. Antigen specificity is unknown. The study amplified TCR beta CDR3 regions using RNA transcripts. Investigators did first-round RT-PCR with HTBI primers, then second-round multiplex PCR. From the multiplex PCR reads, TCRdb called clonotypes with MiXCR, one entry per CDR3 protein. The sample records about 620,000 distinct CDR3 sequences, over 20% being singletons. The data belong to a study of Graves' ophthalmopathy and Graves' hyperthyroidism. Hyperthyroidism was new, under 2 months, in patients aged 18 to 65. From fresh peripheral blood, under 12 ml in volume, the PBMCs were obtained. The length of the CDR3 is 16 residues. V was pared by 5 bases and J by 3 bases, with 17 bases between. The V gene's germline CDR1 is SGHAT and CDR2 FQNNGV. Study-level findings and limits: Using 13 signatures, a model distinguished ophthalmopathy from stable hyperthyroidism, reaching 85% to 90% sensitivity and approximately 80% specificity.

Material for sequencing was peripheral blood. V is TRBV11-2 and J is TRBJ1-5; D might be TRBD1 (5 bases). The sequence was collected from a woman aged 18 to 35 with stable Graves' hyperthyroidism. Some clones in this sample may be carry-over from other donors' samples. The CDR3 loop reads CASSPRPGEYNQPQHF. In DNA, the CDR3 is TGTGCCAGCAGCCCCCGCCCGGGGGAGTACAATCAGCCCCAGCATTTT.